This T cell receptor beta chain was recovered during a study of blood T cell repertoires in COVID-19. For the study at large: Both acute and convalescent COVID-19 samples were obtained from the United States, Italy and Spain.

As originally analysed: Estimated nucleated cell counts came from reference gene primer amplification. Repertoires were generated with immunoSEQ multiplex PCR, while TCRdb's copy carries only in-frame clones and drops some. V and J calls and clone size come straight from that table; D and trimming were deduced from the DNA. This sample yields under 200,000 clones, of which approximately 84% are seen a single time; around 5.4% belongs to the top ten. Those enrolled in Seattle joined during active infection and were followed longitudinally afterward. Germline V gene sequence: CDR1 LNHDA, CDR2 SQIVND (reference sequence). There are 16 residues in the CDR3. V shed 6 bases, J shed 3 bases, and the junction held 6 bases outside the gene matches.

The rearrangement links TRBV19 to TRBJ1-6; TRBD1 matches at 9 bases. The receptor was derived from a woman in her forties or fifties with COVID-19, enrolled during active disease. Sequencing used peripheral blood. CDR3 loop: CASRPRGQGYNSPLHF. The CDR3 DNA sequence: TGTGCCAGTAGGCCGAGGGGACAGGGCTATAATTCACCCCTCCACTTT.